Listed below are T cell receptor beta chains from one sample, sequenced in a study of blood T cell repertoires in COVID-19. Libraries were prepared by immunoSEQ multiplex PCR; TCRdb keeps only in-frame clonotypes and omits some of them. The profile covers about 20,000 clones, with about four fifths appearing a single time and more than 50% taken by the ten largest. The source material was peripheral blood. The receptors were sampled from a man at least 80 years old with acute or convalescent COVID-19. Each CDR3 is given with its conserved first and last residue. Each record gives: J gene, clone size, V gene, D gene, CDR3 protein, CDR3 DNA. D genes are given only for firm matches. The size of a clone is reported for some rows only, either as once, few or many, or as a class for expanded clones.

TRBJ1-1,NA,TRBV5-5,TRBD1,CASSRRDSDMNTEAFF,TGTGCCAGCAGTAGGAGGGACAGCGACATGAACACTGAAGCTTTCTTT
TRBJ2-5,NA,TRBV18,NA,CASSPFEVRETQYF,TGTGCCAGCTCACCTTTCGAGGTGAGAGAGACCCAGTACTTC
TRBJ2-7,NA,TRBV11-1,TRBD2,CASSLAQAGGSGEQYF,TGTGCCAGCAGCTTAGCGCAGGCGGGAGGGAGTGGAGAGCAGTACTTC
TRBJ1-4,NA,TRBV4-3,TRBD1,CASSLGTGGGLANEKLFF,TGCGCCAGCAGCCTAGGGACAGGGGGCGGGTTAGCTAATGAAAAACTGTTTTTT
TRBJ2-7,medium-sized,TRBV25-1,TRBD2,CATLADSSYEQYF,TGTGCCACCCTAGCGGATAGCTCCTACGAGCAGTACTTC
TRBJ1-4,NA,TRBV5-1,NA,CASSLARLDNEKLFF,TGCGCCAGCAGCTTGGCCCGGTTAGATAATGAAAAACTGTTTTTT
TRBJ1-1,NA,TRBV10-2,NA,CASSESDGAGAFF,TGCGCCAGCAGTGAGTCAGACGGCGCCGGGGCTTTCTTT
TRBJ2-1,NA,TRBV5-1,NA,CASSPDGGYNEQFF,TGCGCCAGCAGCCCGGATGGGGGGTACAATGAGCAGTTCTTC
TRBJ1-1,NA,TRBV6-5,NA,CASSPQNTEAFF,TGTGCCAGCAGCCCACAAAACACTGAAGCTTTCTTT
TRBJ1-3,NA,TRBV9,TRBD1,CASSAQQGYGNTIYF,TGTGCCAGCAGCGCGCAACAGGGGTATGGAAACACCATATATTTT
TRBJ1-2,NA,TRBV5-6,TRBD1,CASSPRMGQGIDGYTF,TGTGCCAGCAGCCCCCGGATGGGACAGGGTATTGATGGCTACACCTTC
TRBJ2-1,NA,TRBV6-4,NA,CASSDSSGSYNEQFF,TGTGCCAGCAGTGACTCGAGCGGCTCCTACAATGAGCAGTTCTTC
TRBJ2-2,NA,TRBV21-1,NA,CASSRSLGAKTGELFF,TGTGCCAGCAGTAGGAGTCTGGGGGCAAAGACCGGGGAGCTGTTTTTT
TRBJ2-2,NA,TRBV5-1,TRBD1,CASSLKTGGAGELFF,TGCGCCAGCAGCTTGAAGACAGGGGGCGCCGGGGAGCTGTTTTTT
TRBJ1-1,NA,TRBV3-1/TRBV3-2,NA,CASSQGANTEAFF,TGTGCCAGCAGCCAAGGAGCGAACACTGAAGCTTTCTTT
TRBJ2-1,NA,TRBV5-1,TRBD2,CASSEISGGYNEQFF,TGCGCCAGCAGCGAAATTAGCGGGGGCTACAATGAGCAGTTCTTC
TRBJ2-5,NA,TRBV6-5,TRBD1,CATHRDRVQETQYF,TGTGCCACCCACCGAGACAGGGTCCAAGAGACCCAGTACTTC
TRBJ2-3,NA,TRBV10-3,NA,CATKAGASTDTQYF,TGTGCCACCAAGGCAGGGGCTTCGACAGATACGCAGTATTTT
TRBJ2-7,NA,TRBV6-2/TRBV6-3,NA,CASSFLPGRTDNPYEQYF,TGTGCCAGCAGTTTCCTCCCGGGACGGACAGACAATCCCTACGAGCAGTACTTC
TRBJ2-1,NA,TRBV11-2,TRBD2,CASSLGGLEQFF,TGTGCCAGCAGCTTAGGGGGACTAGAGCAGTTCTTC
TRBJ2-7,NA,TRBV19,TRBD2,CASNNPGLVTAEQYF,TGTGCCAGTAACAACCCGGGACTAGTCACCGCCGAGCAGTACTTC
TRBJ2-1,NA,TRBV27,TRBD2,CASSGPGLAGVELNEQFF,TGTGCCAGCAGTGGCCCGGGACTAGCGGGAGTAGAGCTCAATGAGCAGTTCTTC
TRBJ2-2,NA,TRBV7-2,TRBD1,CASSLRGPGELFF,TGTGCCAGCAGCTTGAGGGGGCCCGGGGAGCTGTTTTTT
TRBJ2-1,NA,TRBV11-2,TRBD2,CASSRGLAGSHEQFF,TGTGCCAGCAGCCGGGGGCTAGCGGGAAGTCATGAGCAGTTCTTC
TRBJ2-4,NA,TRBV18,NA,CASSPQGSKNIQYF,TGTGCCAGCTCACCGCAGGGAAGCAAAAACATTCAGTACTTC
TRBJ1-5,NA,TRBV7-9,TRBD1,CASSSSSTGGSNQPQHF,TGTGCCAGCAGCTCAAGTTCAACAGGGGGTAGCAATCAGCCCCAGCATTTT
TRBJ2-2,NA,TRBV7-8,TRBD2,CASSYLAGNTGELFF,TGTGCCAGCAGCTACCTAGCGGGGAACACCGGGGAGCTGTTTTTT
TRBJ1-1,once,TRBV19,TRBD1,CASSWTGGTEAFF,TGTGCCAGTAGCTGGACAGGGGGCACTGAAGCTTTCTTT
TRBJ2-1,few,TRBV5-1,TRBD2,CASSLGPSGGNEQFF,TGCGCCAGCAGCTTGGGTCCTAGCGGGGGGAATGAGCAGTTCTTC
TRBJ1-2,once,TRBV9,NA,CASSLSAGKEFVDDGYTF,TGTGCCAGCAGCTTGTCAGCGGGGAAGGAATTTGTTGATGATGGCTACACCTTC
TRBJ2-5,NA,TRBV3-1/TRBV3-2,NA,CASSQGGETQYF,TGTGCCAGCAGCCAAGGCGGAGAGACCCAGTACTTC
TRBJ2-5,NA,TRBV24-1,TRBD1,CATSRTGGVETQYF,TGTGCCACCAGCCGGACAGGGGGAGTCGAGACCCAGTACTTC
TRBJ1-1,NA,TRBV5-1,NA,CASSLPSAEAFF,TGCGCCAGCAGCTTGCCGTCAGCTGAAGCTTTCTTT
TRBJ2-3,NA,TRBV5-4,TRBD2,CASSRGGLAGGPPTDTQYF,TGTGCCAGCAGCCGCGGGGGACTAGCGGGAGGGCCCCCCACAGATACGCAGTATTTT
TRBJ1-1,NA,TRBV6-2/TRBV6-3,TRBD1,CASSRRTGQAAFF,TGTGCCAGCAGTCGACGGACAGGGCAGGCAGCTTTCTTT
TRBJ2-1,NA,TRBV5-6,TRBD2,CASSLTGGPYNEQFF,TGTGCCAGCAGCTTGACGGGAGGGCCGTACAATGAGCAGTTCTTC
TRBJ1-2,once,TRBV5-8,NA,CASSVGGDPYGYTF,TGTGCCAGCAGCGTGGGGGGGGACCCCTATGGCTACACCTTC
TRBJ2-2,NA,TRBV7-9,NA,CATDVRETNTGELFF,TGTGCTACCGACGTCCGGGAAACGAACACCGGGGAGCTGTTTTTT
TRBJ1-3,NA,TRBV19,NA,CASSIPGTYSGNTIYF,TGTGCCAGTAGTATACCGGGGACATACTCTGGAAACACCATATATTTT
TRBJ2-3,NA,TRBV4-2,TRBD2,CASSQDGTSVPTDTQYF,TGTGCCAGCAGCCAAGATGGGACTAGCGTACCCACAGATACGCAGTATTTT
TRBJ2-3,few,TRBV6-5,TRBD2,CASSRSGGTDTQYF,TGTGCCAGCAGCCGCAGCGGGGGCACAGATACGCAGTATTTT
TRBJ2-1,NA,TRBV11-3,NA,CASSLQGGGEQFF,TGTGCCAGCAGCTTACAAGGGGGTGGTGAGCAGTTCTTC
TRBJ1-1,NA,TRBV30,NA,CAWNLNRGGVNTEAFF,TGTGCCTGGAACCTTAATAGGGGTGGGGTAAACACTGAAGCTTTCTTT
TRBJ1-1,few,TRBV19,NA,CASSIRTEEDTEAFF,TGTGCCAGTAGTATAAGGACAGAAGAGGACACTGAAGCTTTCTTT
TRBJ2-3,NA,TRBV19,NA,CASKQGSDLTQYF,TGTGCCAGTAAACAGGGTTCCGATTTAACGCAGTATTTT
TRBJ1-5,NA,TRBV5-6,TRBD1,CASSLWDRAYQPQHF,TGTGCCAGCAGTCTGTGGGACAGGGCTTATCAGCCCCAGCATTTT
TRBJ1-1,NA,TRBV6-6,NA,CASSGGAAMPNTEAFF,TGTGCCAGCAGTGGGGGCGCAGCGATGCCGAACACTGAAGCTTTCTTT
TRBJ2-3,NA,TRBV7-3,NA,CASSLKASSSMTDTQYF,TGTGCCAGCAGCTTAAAGGCTAGCAGCTCTATGACAGATACGCAGTATTTT
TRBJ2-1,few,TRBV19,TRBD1,CASSITGTGERDEQFF,TGTGCCAGTAGTATTACCGGGACAGGGGAACGGGATGAGCAGTTCTTC
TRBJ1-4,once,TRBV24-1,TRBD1,CATSDRTGATNEKLFF,TGTGCCACCAGTGACCGGACAGGAGCAACTAATGAAAAACTGTTTTTT
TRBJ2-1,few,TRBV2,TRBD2,CASSPRTSGDNEQFF,TGTGCCAGCAGCCCCAGGACTAGCGGGGACAATGAGCAGTTCTTC
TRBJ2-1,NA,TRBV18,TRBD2,CASSTRTSGRGDEQFF,TGTGCCAGCTCAACTCGGACTAGCGGGAGGGGCGATGAGCAGTTCTTC
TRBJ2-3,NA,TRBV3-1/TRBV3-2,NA,CASSPQSGGSTDTQYF,TGTGCCAGCAGCCCTCAGAGCGGAGGGAGCACAGATACGCAGTATTTT
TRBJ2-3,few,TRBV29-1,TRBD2,CSVASGTSGRTDTQYF,TGCAGCGTTGCCTCCGGGACTAGCGGGAGGACAGATACGCAGTATTTT
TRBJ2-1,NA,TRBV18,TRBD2,CASSPGLVNEQFF,TGTGCCAGCTCACCGGGACTAGTCAATGAGCAGTTCTTC
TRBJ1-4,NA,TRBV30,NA,CAWTKPGYGLFF,TGTGCCTGGACTAAACCGGGATACGGACTGTTTTTT
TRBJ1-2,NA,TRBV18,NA,CASSLNGQNYGYTF,TGTGCCAGCTCATTGAACGGACAGAACTATGGCTACACCTTC
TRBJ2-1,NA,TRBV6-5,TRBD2,CASSLGTSREQFF,TGTGCCAGCAGTCTCGGGACTAGCAGAGAGCAGTTCTTC